These T cell receptor beta chains were read from a single sample in a study of cytomegalovirus exposure and HLA in healthy donors. Assay: immunoSEQ multiplex PCR; the TCRdb copy retains only in-frame clones and omits some. The table lists tens of thousands of clones, over 70% of them singletons. Specimen: PBMCs. The receptors were sampled from a man in his forties or fifties in good health and CMV-seropositive. Each CDR3 is given with its conserved first and last residue. Each record gives: clone size, D gene, CDR3 length, V gene, J gene, CDR3 protein, CDR3 DNA. A D gene is named only where the DNA matches it firmly. The listing skips clone size in some rows; elsewhere it reads once, few, many or a size class.

>.|.|17|TRBV27|TRBJ2-6
CASSLRLRGSGANVLTF
TGTGCCAGCAGTTTAAGGCTTAGGGGCTCTGGGGCCAACGTCCTGACTTTC
>few|.|14|TRBV7-6|TRBJ1-2
CASSLGLGSGVCTF
TGTGCCAGCAGCTTAGGATTGGGTTCGGGAGTGTGCACCTTC
>.|.|15|TRBV18|TRBJ1-1
CASSPPSDGRTEAFF
TGTGCCAGCTCACCACCGAGCGATGGCCGCACTGAAGCTTTCTTT
>.|.|17|TRBV9|TRBJ1-1
CASSVEVIQGAVTEAFF
TGTGCCAGCAGCGTAGAGGTAATTCAGGGCGCTGTCACTGAAGCTTTCTTT
>few|.|14|TRBV19|TRBJ1-5
CASSIWEGDQPQHF
TGTGCCAGTAGTATCTGGGAGGGGGATCAGCCCCAGCATTTT
>.|.|14|TRBV19|TRBJ2-3
CASSIERTTDTQYF
TGTGCCAGTAGTATAGAGCGGACAACAGATACGCAGTATTTT
>.|.|13|TRBV5-1|TRBJ2-2
CASSPELTGELFF
TGCGCCAGCAGCCCCGAACTCACCGGGGAGCTGTTTTTT
>few|.|12|TRBV7-3|TRBJ2-1
CASSLRESEQFF
TGTGCCAGCAGCTTAAGAGAATCTGAGCAGTTCTTC
>.|.|12|TRBV6-5|TRBJ1-2
CASSRGSYGYTF
TGTGCCAGCAGCCGGGGGTCCTATGGCTACACCTTC
>.|TRBD2|15|TRBV11-2|TRBJ2-7
CASSFGTSGSYEQYF
TGTGCCAGCAGCTTCGGGACTAGCGGCTCCTACGAGCAGTACTTC
>.|.|12|TRBV30|TRBJ1-2
CAWSFTGYGYTF
TGTGCCTGGAGTTTTACAGGCTATGGCTACACCTTC
>.|.|16|TRBV9|TRBJ2-7
CASSVRDTNIGHEQYF
TGTGCCAGCAGCGTTCGGGACACCAATATCGGCCACGAGCAGTACTTC
>.|TRBD2|17|TRBV9|TRBJ2-3
CASSVGIAGELTDTQYF
TGTGCCAGCAGCGTAGGTATAGCGGGAGAACTCACAGATACGCAGTATTTT
>.|TRBD2|18|TRBV5-4|TRBJ2-7
CASSFQSGRAYRIYEQYF
TGTGCCAGCAGCTTTCAAAGCGGGAGGGCCTATAGGATTTACGAGCAGTACTTC
>.|.|11|TRBV6-5|TRBJ1-1
CASVRGTEAFF
TGTGCCAGCGTCCGAGGGACTGAAGCTTTCTTT
>once|TRBD2|17|TRBV5-1|TRBJ2-7
CASSRPTPLGGAYEQYF
TGCGCCAGCAGCCGGCCAACGCCCCTGGGAGGGGCCTACGAGCAGTACTTC
>.|TRBD1|16|TRBV2|TRBJ1-1
CASKFGTGSQVFGAFF
TGTGCCAGCAAATTCGGGACAGGGAGTCAGGTTTTTGGAGCTTTCTTT
>.|TRBD1|14|TRBV11-2|TRBJ2-7
CASSWRAGGYEQYF
TGTGCCAGCAGCTGGCGAGCAGGGGGCTACGAGCAGTACTTC
>.|TRBD2|14|TRBV10-3|TRBJ2-7
CAIRPGLGADEQYF
TGTGCCATCAGGCCGGGACTAGGAGCGGACGAGCAGTACTTC
>.|.|14|TRBV6-6|TRBJ1-6
CASSRQARNSPLHF
TGTGCCAGCAGCCGACAGGCTCGAAATTCACCCCTCCACTTT
>.|TRBD1|12|TRBV6-5|TRBJ1-2
CASSQTGYGYTF
TGTGCCAGCAGCCAGACAGGGTATGGCTACACCTTC
>.|.|13|TRBV7-9|TRBJ1-1
CASSLSSVTEAFF
TGTGCCAGCAGCTTATCTAGCGTTACTGAAGCTTTCTTT
>.|.|19|TRBV9|TRBJ2-6
CASSVGLGRSTPGANVLTF
TGTGCCAGCAGCGTCGGACTCGGTCGATCTACGCCTGGGGCCAACGTCCTGACTTTC
>few|.|17|TRBV7-8|TRBJ2-3
CASSLVGNRESTDTQYF
TGTGCCAGCAGCTTAGTAGGCAACCGGGAAAGCACAGATACGCAGTATTTT
>.|TRBD2|17|TRBV7-8|TRBJ2-2
CASSLVVSGRDTGELFF
TGTGCCAGCAGCTTAGTAGTCAGCGGGAGAGACACCGGGGAGCTGTTTTTT
>.|.|16|TRBV7-8|TRBJ2-1
CASSLIRPSLYNEQFF
TGTGCCAGCAGCTTAATAAGGCCTAGTCTCTACAATGAGCAGTTCTTC
>.|TRBD1|13|TRBV7-6|TRBJ2-7
CASSPGQGYEQYF
TGTGCCAGCAGCCCGGGACAGGGCTACGAGCAGTACTTC
>.|.|13|TRBV10-3|TRBJ2-3
CAVRDSLTDTQYF
TGTGCCGTCAGGGACTCCCTCACAGATACGCAGTATTTT
>.|.|16|TRBV4-2|TRBJ2-1
CASSQSGASGHNEQFF
TGTGCCAGCAGCCAATCAGGGGCTAGCGGACACAATGAGCAGTTCTTC
>once|TRBD1|19|TRBV7-9|TRBJ2-2
CASSSRVGRGRSATGELFF
TGTGCCAGCAGCTCCCGCGTTGGCAGGGGGCGATCGGCCACCGGGGAGCTGTTTTTT
>.|TRBD2|19|TRBV18|TRBJ2-4
CASSPFTSGSLAAKNIQYF
TGTGCCAGCTCACCATTTACCAGCGGGAGCCTAGCGGCCAAAAACATTCAGTACTTC
>.|.|16|TRBV18|TRBJ2-3
CASSPPSEAPVYTQYF
TGTGCCAGCTCACCACCGTCTGAGGCTCCCGTCTATACGCAGTATTTT
>.|TRBD1|14|TRBV2|TRBJ1-5
CASSQGTGGDPQHF
TGTGCCAGCAGCCAAGGGACAGGGGGCGATCCCCAGCATTTT
>.|TRBD1|15|TRBV7-9|TRBJ1-2
CASSWGTGLSYGYTF
TGTGCCAGCAGCTGGGGGACAGGTCTGTCCTATGGCTACACCTTC
>.|TRBD2|13|TRBV6-1|TRBJ2-7
CASSFSGSYEQYF
TGTGCCAGCAGTTTTAGCGGGAGTTACGAGCAGTACTTC
>.|TRBD2|15|TRBV5-1|TRBJ2-7
CASSLRTSGPLEQYF
TGCGCCAGCAGCTTGCGGACTAGCGGTCCTTTGGAGCAGTACTTC
>.|TRBD2|14|TRBV18|TRBJ2-3
CASSQAGHTDTQYF
TGTGCCAGCTCACAAGCGGGGCACACCGATACGCAGTATTTT
>.|TRBD2|18|TRBV11-3|TRBJ2-1
CASSLELTGTSGYNEQFF
TGTGCCAGCAGCTTAGAATTGACCGGGACTAGCGGGTACAATGAGCAGTTCTTC